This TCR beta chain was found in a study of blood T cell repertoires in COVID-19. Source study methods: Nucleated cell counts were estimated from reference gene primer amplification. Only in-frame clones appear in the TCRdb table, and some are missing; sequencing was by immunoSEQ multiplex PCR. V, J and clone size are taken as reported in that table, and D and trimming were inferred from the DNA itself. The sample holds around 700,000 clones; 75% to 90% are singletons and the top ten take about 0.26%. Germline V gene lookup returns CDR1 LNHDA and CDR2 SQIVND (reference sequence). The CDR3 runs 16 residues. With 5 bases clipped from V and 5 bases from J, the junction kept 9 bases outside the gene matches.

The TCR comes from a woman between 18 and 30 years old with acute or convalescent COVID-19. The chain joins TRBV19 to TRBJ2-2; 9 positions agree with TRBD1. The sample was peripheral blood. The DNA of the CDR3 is TGTGCCAGTAGTGCCTCGGACAGGGGAAAAACCGGGGAGCTGTTTTTT. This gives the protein CASSASDRGKTGELFF.